This T cell receptor beta chain was identified in a study of beta chain features in type 1 diabetes. Comments on this clone: The antigen is unknown.

The study reverse transcribed the entire isolated RNA, so it sequenced expressed TCRB transcripts. TCRdb's table, derived via immunoSEQ multiplex PCR, lists solely in-frame clones and lacks some. The data hold 250,000 or so clones, with under 70% observed a single time. Points from the study as a whole: Patients with Type 1 diabetes showed moderately but significantly shorter TCRB CDR3s in all four CD4+ subsets.

Germline CDR1 and CDR2: KGHSH and LQKENI. This CDR3 is built from 14 residues. The ends were cut back, 0 bases at V and 5 bases at J, with 7 bases in the middle. The chain is built from TRBV18 and TRBJ1-4; D remains unclear. This clonotype was obtained from a man younger than 40 in good health. The sequencing input was naive CD4+ T cells from blood. The DNA of the CDR3 is TGTGCCAGCTCACCACCTAGCTTAAATGAAAAACTGTTTTTT. Its protein product is CASSPPSLNEKLFF.